This T cell receptor (beta chain) was sequenced during a study of patients and donors after allogeneic stem cell transplantation. The CDR3 runs 16 residues. The germline V gene encodes CDR1 SGHAT and CDR2 FQDESV (reference sequence). With 1 base removed from V and 4 bases from J, the gap between germline ends came to 16 bases. MiXCR was run by TCRdb on the RT-PCR reads, yielding one entry per CDR3 protein. The sample lists about 150,000 distinct CDR3 sequences; approximately 37% were seen once. The chain uses TRBV11-1 and TRBJ1-1, with D perhaps TRBD1 (5 bases). The clonotype originates from a human donor who was either an allogeneic HSCT recipient or a stem cell or donor lymphocyte infusion donor (not recorded which). It is not recorded whose cells these are; they may come from a transplant donor. The specimen was blood, either unsorted or a sorted T cell fraction (not recorded which). The CDR3 DNA reads as TGTGCCAGCAGCTTAGAGTTACAAGGGGCGAGCACTGAAGCTTTCTTT. Translated, it gives CASSLELQGASTEAFF.